Presented here are 9 T cell receptor beta chains from one specimen sequenced in a study of shared clonotypes between healthy human individuals. Here immunoSEQ multiplex PCR was the method, and the copy in TCRdb shows in-frame clones only, minus some. The top ten clones hold 12% of a sample with around 530,000 clones, roughly four fifths of them seen once. The sequenced material came from PBMCs. The source of these receptors is a woman in her thirties or forties in good health. Some clones in this sample may be carry-over from other donors' samples.

The sample holds a few counts of this clone. The chain recombines TRBV30 with TRBJ2-5; a possible D gene is TRBD2 (5 bases). Trimming took 1 base from V and 0 from J, leaving 15 bases between them. The CDR3 spans 16 residues. CDR1 and CDR2 (germline): GTSNPN, SVGIG (reference sequence). CDR3 amino acids: CAWSDLTGKNQETQYF. The CDR3 coding sequence is TGTGCCTGGAGTGACCTTACCGGGAAAAACCAAGAGACCCAGTACTTC.

V usage is TRBV7-6 and J usage is TRBJ2-3, with D possibly matching TRBD2 (5 bases). Germline values: CDR1 SGHVS, CDR2 FNYEAQ. V was shortened by 3 bases and J by 0 bases, with 7 bases between the two germline ends. This CDR3 spans 14 amino acids. CDR3 residues: CASSFRGSTDTQYF. The CDR3 region has the DNA TGTGCCAGCAGCTTCCGGGGTAGCACAGATACGCAGTATTTT.

This clone occurred many times. The chain has TRBV7-2 and TRBJ1-2; D ambiguous. V was trimmed by 1 base and J by 5 bases, leaving 5 bases between them. Per the germline V gene, CDR1 is SGHTA and CDR2 is FQGNSA. The CDR3 length is 12 residues. The CDR3 region is CASSLVGYGYTF. In nucleotides, the CDR3 is TGTGCCAGCAGCTTAGTGGGGTATGGCTACACCTTC.

This clone was detected only a few times. The V and J genes are TRBV11-2 and TRBJ2-3; 13 bases map to TRBD2. The CDR3 is made up of 15 amino acids. V gave up 2 bases and J gave up 5 bases; unmatched junction bases: 1. Germline V CDR1 and CDR2: SGHAT, FQNNGV. This chain's CDR3 is CASSLRLAGGDTQYF. CDR3 DNA sequence: TGTGCCAGCAGCTTACGACTAGCGGGAGGAGATACGCAGTATTTT.

This chain connects TRBV7-2 to TRBJ2-5; the D gene is possibly TRBD2 (6 bases). Germline V gene lookup returns CDR1 SGHTA and CDR2 FQGNSA. CDR3 size: 14 residues. V was trimmed by 3 bases and J by 3 bases, leaving 11 bases between them. CDR3 loop: CASSFLGLKETQYF. The CDR3 coding sequence is TGTGCCAGCAGCTTTTTGGGACTTAAAGAGACCCAGTACTTC.

This chain links TRBV19 with TRBJ1-1; D gene unclear. The V end was cut by 2 bases, the J end by 4 bases, with 11 bases between. Germline assignment: CDR1 LNHDA and CDR2 SQIVND (reference sequence). This CDR3 region has 14 residues. In DNA, the CDR3 is TGTGCCAGTAGTATACCCGGGGTGGGCACTGAAGCTTTCTTT. As protein: CASSIPGVGTEAFF.

The J gene is TRBJ1-2, the V gene TRBV29-1; possibly TRBD1 for D (6 bases). Trimming removed 4 bases from V and 1 base from J, with 13 bases in between. This CDR3 contains 14 residues. Per the germline V gene, CDR1 is SQVTM and CDR2 is ANQGSEA. The CDR3 bases are TGCAGCGTTGTAAGACAGGAAGTTAACTATGGCTACACCTTC. Amino acids: CSVVRQEVNYGYTF.

The chain links TRBV29-1 to TRBJ2-2; TRBD1 matches at 8 bases. V was clipped by 3 bases and J by 4 bases; unmatched bases: 25. Germline V gene sequence: CDR1 SQVTM, CDR2 ANQGSEA. The CDR3 runs to 21 residues. CDR3 amino acids: CSVEGMTGAGGSPRGTGELFF. CDR3 in DNA: TGCAGCGTTGAGGGGATGACGGGGGCAGGGGGCTCCCCCCGAGGCACCGGGGAGCTGTTTTTT.

The chain couples TRBV9 to TRBJ2-1; 7 nucleotides align to TRBD2. CDR3 size: 16 residues. V lost 0 bases, J lost 8 bases, and 11 bases stayed unmatched. The germline V gene has CDR1 SGDLS and CDR2 YYNGEE. The CDR3 protein is CASSVVEGGPSDEQFF. The DNA of the CDR3 is TGTGCCAGCAGCGTAGTAGAGGGAGGGCCTAGTGATGAGCAGTTCTTC.